This T cell receptor (beta chain) was captured by sequencing in a study of vaccination effects on CD4 cells after COVID-19. Overall study context: All study participants received two doses of BNT162b2 or mRNA-1273 vaccine.

The ViraFEST assay expanded antigen-specific CD4+ T cells with viral peptide pools before sequencing. CD4+ T cells were isolated after less than 13 days of culture. Vaccinated participants had no history of SARS-CoV-2 infection and tested negative for nucleocapsid antibodies. Researchers swapped half the medium for IL-2 medium on both days 3 and 7. General observations from the study: Both infection-induced and vaccine-induced clones contracted markedly at late post-vaccination timepoints. Researchers report that only 1 of 255 vaccine-induced clones in healthy vaccinees cross-reacted with common cold coronaviruses.

Germline values: CDR1 LNHDA, CDR2 SQIVND (reference sequence). The germline V and J ends were trimmed by 3 bases and 3 bases, with 14 bases remaining between them. CDR3 length: 15 amino acids. Profiling relied on immunoSEQ multiplex PCR, and the TCRdb table lists in-frame clones only, not all of them. There are about 52,000 clones in the sample; 79% occur only once, and just over 6% lies in the top ten. Notes on this clone: The antigen remains unidentified.

The V call is TRBV19, the J call TRBJ1-1; D not certain. The receptor comes from a human donor who received a COVID-19 vaccine. Material: CD4+ T cells from PBMCs cultured with HCoV-OC43 spike peptides, obtained before COVID-19 vaccination. Subset indicated: HCoV-OC43 spike overlapping peptide pool stimulation. CDR3 in amino acids: CASSIDGRVDTEAFF. In nucleotides, the CDR3 is TGTGCCAGTAGTATTGACGGGAGGGTAGACACTGAAGCTTTCTTT.